This T cell receptor beta chain originates from a study of graft-versus-host responses after intestinal transplantation. Whole-study context: In this cohort, recipients had multivisceral, liver-intestinal, or isolated intestinal transplants.

Regarding this clone: As yet, its antigen is unknown.

Some clones are missing from TCRdb's copy, which holds only in-frame ones; the method was immunoSEQ multiplex PCR. The table shows approximately 49,000 clones, with about 95% occurring only once. Study-level results: High graft-versus-host to host-versus-graft T cell clonal ratios marked allografts of patients with graft-donor macrochimerism. Recipient marrow harbored GvH clones, some of which surfaced first in ileum or blood.

V shed 5 bases and J 4 bases; nucleotides not matched to a gene: 7. Per the germline V gene, CDR1 is SGHAT and CDR2 is FQNNGV. The CDR3 is made up of 15 amino acids. The input for sequencing was unstimulated CD8+ T cells sorted from spleen or lymph node cells, taken before transplant. The rearrangement links TRBV11-2 to TRBJ1-5, with 8 bases that match TRBD1. The receptor was isolated from a human donor who was the organ donor for an intestinal transplant. The CDR3 loop reads CASSATGVLNQPQHF. The CDR3 region has the DNA TGTGCCAGCAGCGCGACAGGGGTGTTAAATCAGCCCCAGCATTTT.